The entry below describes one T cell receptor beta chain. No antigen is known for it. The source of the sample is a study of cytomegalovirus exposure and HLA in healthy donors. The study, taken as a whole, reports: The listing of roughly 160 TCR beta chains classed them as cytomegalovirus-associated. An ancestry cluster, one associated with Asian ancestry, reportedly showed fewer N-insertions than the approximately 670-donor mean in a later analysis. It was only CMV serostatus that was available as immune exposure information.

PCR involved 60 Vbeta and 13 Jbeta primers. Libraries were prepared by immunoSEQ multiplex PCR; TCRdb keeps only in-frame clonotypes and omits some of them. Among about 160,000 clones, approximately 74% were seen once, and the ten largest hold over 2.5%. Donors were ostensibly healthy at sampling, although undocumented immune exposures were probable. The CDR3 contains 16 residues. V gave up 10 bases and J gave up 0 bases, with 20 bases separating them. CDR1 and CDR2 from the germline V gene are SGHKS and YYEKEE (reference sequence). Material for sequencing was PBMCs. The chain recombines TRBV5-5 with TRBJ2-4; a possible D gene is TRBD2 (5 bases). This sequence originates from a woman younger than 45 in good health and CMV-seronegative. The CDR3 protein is CASGIGRPLAKNIQYF. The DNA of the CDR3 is TGTGCCTCCGGGATTGGCAGACCACTAGCCAAAAACATTCAGTACTTC.